Each of the 26 T cell receptor beta chains below was sequenced from the same sample in a study of T-cell memory formation after mild COVID-19. Via MiXCR, TCRdb re-called the 5' RACE reads, giving one row per CDR3 protein. The sample has some 320,000 distinct CDR3 sequences, 14% seen once; the top ten hold around a fifth. The sample comprised PBMCs or a T cell subset sorted from them (not recorded which). The receptor set was obtained from a young man who had mild COVID-19 (a few samples of this study predate the infection). Cell type and time point are not known.

The sample holds a few counts of this clonotype. This chain uses TRBV5-1 with TRBJ1-1; D call uncertain. V lost 0 bases, J lost 1 base, and 7 bases lay in between. The CDR3 runs 14 residues. Germline V lookup: CDR1 SGHRS, CDR2 YFSETQ. The CDR3 nucleotides read TGCGCCAGCAGCTTGGACCTATGGAACACTGAAGCTTTCTTT. This sequence encodes CASSLDLWNTEAFF. Full variable domain (remainder filled in from reference TRBV5-1 and TRBJ1-1): KAGVTQTPRYLIKTRGQQVTLSCSPISGHRSVSWYQQTPGQGLQFLFEYFSETQRNKGNFPGRFSGRQFSNSRSEMNVSTLELGDSALYLCASSLDLWNTEAFFGQGTRLTVV.

The chain has TRBV7-2 and TRBJ2-3; 7 nucleotides match TRBD2. The CDR3 is 16 residues long. J gave up 3 bases and V 1 base, and 7 bases lay outside the gene matches. Germline values: CDR1 SGHTA, CDR2 FQGNSA. As DNA, the CDR3 is TGTGCCAGCAGCTTAGGAGTTGGCGGGAGAACAGATACGCAGTATTTT. Its protein product is CASSLGVGGRTDTQYF.

Turning to this clonotype: A read error may explain this, as a much larger clone is one base away. The chain recombines TRBV5-1 with TRBJ2-5, with unresolved D. The germline V gene encodes CDR1 SGHRS and CDR2 YFSETQ. This CDR3 contains 13 residues. CDR3 protein: CASSLEGEETKYF. The CDR3 nucleotides are TGCGCCAGCAGCTTGGAAGGTGAAGAGACCAAGTACTTC.

This clonotype was picked up many times. The J gene is TRBJ2-3, the V gene TRBV5-1, with 7 bases aligning to TRBD1. Per the germline V gene, CDR1 is SGHRS and CDR2 is YFSETQ. V trimming: 4 bases; J trimming: 1 base; junction bases outside the gene matches: 9. The CDR3 runs to 16 residues. The chain's CDR3 is CASSVTGNGGTDTQYF. The DNA for the CDR3 is TGCGCCAGCAGCGTGACAGGGAACGGGGGCACAGATACGCAGTATTTT.

This clonotype was picked up a small number of times. The chain has TRBV5-4 and TRBJ1-1, with D perhaps matching TRBD1 (5 bases). The ends were cut back, 4 bases at V and 5 bases at J, with 18 bases in the middle. CDR3 length: 15 amino acids. Germline V gene sequence: CDR1 SGHNT, CDR2 YYREEE (reference sequence). The CDR3: CASSTPGRGNTEAFF. For the CDR3, the DNA is TGTGCCAGCAGCACCCCAGGGAGGGGAAATACTGAAGCTTTCTTT.

This clonotype was counted between two and nine times. The chain carries TRBV7-2 and TRBJ2-7; TRBD1 matches at 8 bases. Unmatched junction bases numbered 9, after V lost 5 bases and J lost 3 bases. There are 15 residues in the CDR3. CDR1 SGHTA and CDR2 FQGNSA come from the germline V gene. CDR3 sequence reads: CASSPDRDRIYEQYF. The CDR3 DNA sequence: TGTGCCAGCAGCCCAGATCGGGACAGGATCTACGAGCAGTACTTC.

This clonotype was recorded a few times. The chain has TRBV4-1 and TRBJ2-1; D gene uncertain. The ends were cut back, 1 base at V and 6 bases at J, with 4 bases in the middle. The CDR3 spans 12 residues. Germline V lookup: CDR1 MGHRA, CDR2 YSYEKL. The CDR3 region is CASSQASNEQFF. The CDR3 DNA reads as TGCGCCAGCAGCCAAGCCAGCAATGAGCAGTTCTTC.

The chain links TRBV12-3 or TRBV12-4 to TRBJ1-1; TRBD1 might be the D (5 bases). With 3 bases removed from V and 4 bases from J, the gap between germline ends came to 9 bases. This CDR3 spans 13 amino acids. The CDR3 reads CASSFSGSTEAFF. DNA for the CDR3: TGTGCCAGCAGTTTTTCAGGGAGCACTGAAGCTTTCTTT.

This clonotype was recorded at least ten times. This rearrangement joins TRBV24-1 to TRBJ2-1; a possible D gene is TRBD1 (6 bases). There are 12 residues in the CDR3. Trimming left V 4 bases short and J 15 bases short, with 15 bases between. From germline, CDR1 is KGHDR and CDR2 SFDVKD. CDR3 sequence reads: CATSEFTGSWFF. CDR3 in DNA: TGTGCCACCAGTGAATTTACAGGGTCTTGGTTCTTC.

The V call is TRBV5-1, the J call TRBJ2-2; D may match TRBD1 or TRBD2 (5 bases each). From germline, CDR1 is SGHRS and CDR2 YFSETQ. V was trimmed by 0 bases and J by 2 bases, leaving 11 bases between them. The CDR3 runs to 16 residues. This CDR3 is CASSLGGPINTGELFF. The CDR3 coding sequence is TGCGCCAGCAGCTTGGGGGGACCAATCAACACCGGGGAGCTGTTTTTT.

The chain carries TRBV7-9 and TRBJ2-3, with 11 bases fitting TRBD2. Per the germline V gene, CDR1 is SEHNR and CDR2 is FQNEAQ (reference sequence). V dropped 3 bases and J dropped 4; count of bases not matched to a gene: 6. The CDR3 runs 16 residues. The CDR3 sequence is CASSFPSGGLADTQYF. The DNA for the CDR3 is TGTGCCAGCAGCTTCCCTAGCGGGGGGTTGGCAGATACGCAGTATTTT.

The gene calls are TRBV5-1 and TRBJ2-3, with D maybe TRBD1 (6 bases). CDR1 and CDR2 from the germline V gene are SGHRS and YFSETQ. V dropped 0 bases and J dropped 3 bases, with 11 bases sitting between them. The CDR3 is made up of 15 amino acids. The CDR3, as DNA: TGCGCCAGCAGCTTGGCCGTGAGGGGGACAGATACGCAGTATTTT. This sequence encodes CASSLAVRGTDTQYF.

This clonotype has more than one count but fewer than ten. This chain connects TRBV5-1 to TRBJ2-7; D remains ambiguous. The CDR3 loop spans 11 amino acids. Deletions cut 4 bases from V and 12 bases from J, with 14 bases between. Germline CDR1 is SGHRS and CDR2 is YFSETQ. This CDR3 is CASSIGRHRYF. The DNA of the CDR3 is TGCGCCAGCAGCATCGGACGGCATAGGTACTTC.

The rearrangement links TRBV3-1 to TRBJ2-7, with 9 bases fitting TRBD1. Looked up from germline, CDR1 is LGHDT and CDR2 is YNNKEL (reference sequence). V lost 4 bases to trimming and J lost 5 bases; unmatched junction nucleotides: 9. This CDR3 region has 15 residues. The CDR3 DNA reads TGTGCCAGCAGCCTAAAAGGACAGGGGTCCCACGAGCAGTACTTC. The encoded protein is CASSLKGQGSHEQYF.

This sequence joins TRBV7-2 and TRBJ1-2, with D uncertain. Trimming removed 1 base at V and 4 bases at J, with 7 bases between. CDR1 SGHTA and CDR2 FQGNSA come from the germline V gene. The CDR3 covers 13 residues. The CDR3 DNA reads as TGTGCCAGCAGCTTAGACAAGACCTATGGCTACACCTTC. Its protein is CASSLDKTYGYTF.

With respect to this clonotype: Compared with germline, one end of the junction differs, possibly owing to a read error. V is TRBV3-1 and J is TRBJ2-1; D gene uncertain. The CDR3 consists of 12 residues. CDR1 and CDR2 (germline): LGHDT, YNNKEL (reference sequence). CDR3 sequence reads: CAGSHVSQEQFF. CDR3 DNA: TGTGCCGGCAGCCACGTTTCCCAGGAGCAGTTCTTC.

This clonotype was detected many times. The gene calls are TRBV5-1 and TRBJ1-3; D gene ambiguous. This CDR3 is built from 15 residues. Germline V gives CDR1 SGHRS, CDR2 YFSETQ. The V and J ends lost 4 bases and 0 bases respectively, with 11 bases between them. The CDR3 coding sequence is TGCGCCAGCAGCGCCGGACTGTACTCTGGAAACACCATATATTTT. Amino acid sequence: CASSAGLYSGNTIYF.

This chain connects TRBV7-2 to TRBJ2-1; D possibly corresponds to TRBD1 (5 bases). Germline V CDR1 and CDR2: SGHTA, FQGNSA. The CDR3 extends over 15 amino acids. V dropped 5 bases and J dropped 4 bases, with 15 bases sitting between them. The CDR3 protein is CASSPQGQLYNEQFF. DNA for the CDR3: TGTGCCAGCAGCCCCCAGGGTCAGTTGTACAATGAGCAGTTCTTC.

This clonotype has only a few counts. This chain joins TRBV20-1 and TRBJ2-3, with 11 bases matching TRBD2. With 4 bases clipped from V and 12 bases from J, the junction kept 15 bases outside the gene matches. This CDR3 contains 15 residues. Germline V lookup: CDR1 DFQATT, CDR2 SNEGSKA (reference sequence). The CDR3 DNA is TGCAGTGCTAATGGGATGAGTACTAGCGGGGGATCACAGTATTTT. Translated: CSANGMSTSGGSQYF.

Only a few counts were recorded for this clonotype. CDR3 region: CASSSGGWNTGELFF. Written as DNA, the CDR3 is TGTGCCAGCAGTTCCGGGGGTTGGAACACCGGGGAGCTGTTTTTT. The chain recombines TRBV28 with TRBJ2-2; D possibly corresponds to TRBD2 (6 bases). The CDR3 is 15 residues long. Deletions cut 4 bases from V and 1 base from J, with 10 bases between. Germline V CDR1 and CDR2: MDHEN, SYDVKM.

This clonotype was seen a few times. The J gene is TRBJ2-1, the V gene TRBV7-4; D gene uncertain. The V gene's germline CDR1 is SGHVT and CDR2 SQSDAQ. This CDR3 region has 17 residues. The V and J ends lost 2 bases and 0 bases respectively, with 14 bases between them. For the CDR3, the DNA is TGTGCCAGCAGCTTATATTTCCATCTGAGCTCCTACAATGAGCAGTTCTTC. Amino acids: CASSLYFHLSSYNEQFF.

This clonotype was seen at least ten times. The V and J genes are TRBV5-1 and TRBJ2-5; either TRBD1 or TRBD2 may supply D (6 bases each). V was shortened by 1 base and J by 5 bases, with 15 bases between the two germline ends. There are 15 residues in the CDR3. Germline V gene sequence: CDR1 SGHRS, CDR2 YFSETQ. CDR3 loop: CASSLTQGRTETQYF. CDR3 nucleotide sequence: TGCGCCAGCAGCTTGACCCAGGGGAGGACGGAGACCCAGTACTTC.

V and J are TRBV6-2 or TRBV6-3 and TRBJ2-7; unclear D gene. The CDR3 runs 12 residues. Germline CDR1 reads MNHEY; CDR2 reads SVGEGT. V was pared by 7 bases and J by 4 bases, with 11 bases between. CDR3 protein: CASKESVYEQYF. The CDR3 nucleotides read TGTGCCAGCAAAGAGTCAGTTTACGAGCAGTACTTC.

This clonotype was found many times. V and J are TRBV5-1 and TRBJ2-7; D is undetermined. The length of the CDR3 is 15 residues. The V and J ends lost 1 base and 0 bases respectively, with 11 bases between them. From germline, CDR1 is SGHRS and CDR2 YFSETQ. The CDR3 is CASSLLGGSSYEQYV. CDR3 in DNA: TGCGCCAGCAGCTTGCTCGGCGGAAGCTCCTACGAGCAGTACGTC.

This clonotype has just a few counts. This sequence joins TRBV6-1 and TRBJ2-1; D unresolved. Germline CDR1 reads MNHNS; CDR2 reads SASEGT. The CDR3 contains 15 residues. Trimming left V 6 bases short and J 8 bases short, with 20 bases between. The CDR3 is CASSPRLGLGHEQFF. The CDR3 DNA sequence: TGTGCCAGCAGCCCGAGACTGGGTTTGGGTCATGAGCAGTTCTTC.

Concerning this clonotype itself: A read error may account for a junction end that differs from germline. CDR3 region: CSARDRGQVTQYF. The CDR3 DNA follows: TGCAGTGCTAGAGACAGGGGGCAAGTGACCCAGTACTTC. The gene calls are TRBV20-1 and TRBJ2-5; 8 bases agree with TRBD1. CDR3 length: 13 amino acids. CDR1 and CDR2 from the germline V gene are DFQATT and SNEGSKA (reference sequence).